This T cell receptor (beta chain) appears in the sequencing data of a study of human T cells and chemical hapten exposure. As for the study in general: Variability of per-sample TCR yields stemmed mainly from small differences in pooled library volume. Findings of the study overall: With regard to DPC sensitization, TCRs above 1 in 1000 frequency did not change.

Total RNA extraction was carried out from unfractionated whole blood. Library construction involved attaching unique molecular identifiers to individual cDNA molecules, which allowed quantitative, reproducible TCR counting. Per the authors' pipeline: Sample-level TCR yields exhibited a median of 95,638, with a range of roughly 23,224 to 750,000. TCRdb reprocessed the reads via MiXCR and lists one record per CDR3 protein. These V and J calls are TCRdb output, not the study's own analysis. Counted here are about 120,000 distinct CDR3 sequences, 8.5% occurring once; the ten biggest clones make up 1.4%. V lost 4 bases and J 4 bases, leaving 7 bases between the germline ends. The germline CDR1 and CDR2 sequences are MNHEY and SVGEGT. This CDR3 has 12 residues. Ten or more counts support this clonotype. What it binds is unknown.

The rearrangement uses TRBV6-2 or TRBV6-3 and TRBJ1-1; D remains unclear. Sequenced material: whole blood. This TCR was recovered from a human donor in good health. Some clones in this sample may be carry-over from other donors' samples. In DNA form, the CDR3 reads TGTGCCAGCAGTTTCGGACTCACTGAAGCTTTCTTT. Its protein product is CASSFGLTEAFF.